There are a few counts of the clone carrying this TCR beta chain. Its antigen remains unidentified. The record originates from a study of T cell repertoires in cytomegalovirus infection. The wider study: Use of recently identified HLA-C-restricted and well-studied HLA-B-restricted CMV epitopes was part of the study. Matching HLA type and CMV infection were both indicated by public TCR beta signatures.

TCRdb analysed the reads with MiXCR anew, one entry per CDR3 protein. The profile covers approximately 120,000 distinct CDR3 sequences, with about 30% appearing a single time and 81% taken by the ten largest. Regarding the study as a whole: HLA-C-restricted CMV-specific TCR beta clonotypes prevailed in the ex vivo response.

V was clipped by 3 bases and J by 8 bases, with 11 bases between them. The CDR3 has 13 amino acids. Germline lookup yields CDR1 LNHDA and CDR2 SQIVND (reference sequence). The receptor was derived from a human donor in good health (CMV status not recorded). Some clones in this sample may be carry-over from other donors' samples. V gene TRBV19 combines with J gene TRBJ2-1; D is ambiguous. This specimen consisted of CD8+ T cells from cultured PBMCs, obtained from culture after CMV antigen stimulation. CDR3 coding DNA: TGTGCCAGTAGTATTACAACGGTGCATGAGCAGTTCTTC. Its protein product is CASSITTVHEQFF.